The 32 T cell receptor beta chains given below trace back to one sample, sequenced in a study of cytomegalovirus exposure and HLA in healthy donors. Primers included in the PCR were 60 Vbeta and 13 Jbeta primers. Only in-frame clones appear in the TCRdb table, and some are missing; sequencing was by immunoSEQ multiplex PCR. Altogether approximately 210,000 clones are present, 85% to 90% being singletons, with the ten largest covering approximately 1.5%. What was sequenced was PBMCs. The receptors were gathered from a woman aged 18-35 years in good health and CMV-seronegative.

This chain joins TRBV11-1 and TRBJ2-7; 12 bases are a match to TRBD2. V was clipped by 5 bases and J by 6 bases; unmatched bases: 14. The CDR3 totals 17 residues. Germline V gene data show CDR1 as SGHAT and CDR2 as FQDESV (reference sequence). DNA for the CDR3: TGTGCCAGCAGCCAGGGACTAGCGGGTTCGAATACTATCGAGCAGTACTTC. It is translated as CASSQGLAGSNTIEQYF.

The chain carries TRBV7-8 and TRBJ2-1; 10 nucleotides match TRBD2. Per the germline V gene, CDR1 is SGHVS and CDR2 is FQNEAQ. This CDR3 contains 16 residues. J was trimmed by 10 bases and V by 0 bases; bases with no gene match: 9. CDR3 coding DNA: TGTGCCAGCAGCTTAGCCAGCGGGAGGGAGGCAATAGAGCAGTTCTTC. This translates into CASSLASGREAIEQFF.

The chain has TRBV6-1 and TRBJ1-1, with TRBD1 matching 9 bases. V shed 4 bases and J 6 bases; nucleotides not matched to a gene: 9. Germline CDR1 MNHNS, CDR2 SASEGT. CDR3 length: 15 amino acids. DNA for the CDR3: TGTGCCAGCAGTGTGACCACAGGGGGCTACGCTGAAGCTTTCTTT. As protein: CASSVTTGGYAEAFF.

The chain carries TRBV19 and TRBJ1-5; no clear D. The CDR3 contains 15 residues. The V and J ends lost 4 bases and 4 bases respectively, with 14 bases between them. CDR1 LNHDA and CDR2 SQIVND come from the germline V gene (reference sequence). As DNA, the CDR3 is TGTGCCAGTAGTAACTTAACCCGGCGGAATCAGCCCCAGCATTTT. Translated, it gives CASSNLTRRNQPQHF.

The chain has TRBV5-8 and TRBJ1-5; 7 positions match TRBD1. The CDR3 length is 15 residues. The V and J ends lost 4 bases and 7 bases, in that order; junction bases with no gene match: 11. Germline CDR1 is SGHTS and CDR2 is YDEGEE. The CDR3 protein is CASSGGQSFGQPQHF. CDR3 DNA sequence: TGTGCCAGCAGCGGGGGACAGTCCTTCGGACAGCCCCAGCATTTT.

This clone was seen only a few times. The CDR3 loop reads CASSLSGVNGNTIYF. The CDR3 nucleotides are TGTGCCAGCAGCTTATCAGGGGTGAATGGAAACACCATATATTTT. V is TRBV7-2 and J is TRBJ1-3; tentatively, D is TRBD1 (6 bases). V gave up 2 bases and J gave up 3 bases, with 11 bases separating them. The CDR3 sequence is 15 residues long. Germline loops: CDR1 SGHTA, CDR2 FQGNSA.

This clone was observed a handful of times. The chain couples TRBV28 to TRBJ1-2; 11 nucleotides agree with TRBD1. V gave up 4 bases and J gave up 4 bases; unmatched junction bases: 5. CDR3 length: 15 residues. The germline gives CDR1 MDHEN, CDR2 SYDVKM. The CDR3 reads CASSSGQGAGYGYTF. The CDR3 DNA follows: TGTGCCAGCAGTTCAGGACAGGGGGCGGGCTATGGCTACACCTTC.

The genes are TRBV15 and TRBJ2-7; 7 bases are a match to TRBD2. The ends lost 8 bases at V and 6 bases at J; junction bases unmatched: 19. The CDR3 extends over 16 amino acids. Looked up from germline, CDR1 is LNHNV and CDR2 is YYDKDF (reference sequence). The CDR3 bases are TGTGCCACCGGGCTGGGGAGGGGACTCCATTATCGCGAGCAGTACTTC. This gives the protein CATGLGRGLHYREQYF.

This chain links TRBV6-5 with TRBJ1-1; 7 bases match TRBD1. The germline V gene encodes CDR1 MNHEY and CDR2 SVGAGI. With 6 bases clipped from V and 7 bases from J, the junction kept 11 bases outside the gene matches. This CDR3 contains 14 residues. CDR3 sequence (DNA): TGTGCCAGCAGGGACACCAGGGGGATATTTGAAGCTTTCTTT. Its protein product is CASRDTRGIFEAFF.

This chain joins TRBV2 and TRBJ1-4; a possible D gene is TRBD1 (5 bases). CDR3 length equals 15 residues. V shed 0 bases and J shed 6 bases, with 11 bases lying between them. Germline V gene sequence: CDR1 SNHLY, CDR2 FYNNEI. In DNA form, the CDR3 reads TGTGCCAGCAGTGAAGCGGGGCAGGGATATGAAAAACTGTTTTTT. It is translated as CASSEAGQGYEKLFF.

V usage is TRBV28 and J usage is TRBJ1-3, with 7 bases identical to TRBD1. Trimming cost V 4 bases and J 8 bases; bases outside gene matches: 14. The CDR3 is made up of 16 amino acids. The germline V gene has CDR1 MDHEN and CDR2 SYDVKM. CDR3 sequence (DNA): TGTGCCAGCAGTTCCCCGGGAGGGGGCGCCGAATACACCATATATTTT. Amino acids: CASSSPGGGAEYTIYF.

This chain joins TRBV4-1 and TRBJ1-4; weak D call: TRBD1 (6 bases). The CDR3 covers 13 residues. Germline assignment: CDR1 MGHRA and CDR2 YSYEKL. V lost 3 bases and J lost 7, with 9 bases in between. DNA of the CDR3: TGCGCCAGCAGCCAGACAGGTTTTGAAAAACTGTTTTTT. Amino acid sequence: CASSQTGFEKLFF.

The chain joins TRBV30 to TRBJ1-5; no clear D. CDR3 length: 14 amino acids. Germline assignment: CDR1 GTSNPN and CDR2 SVGIG (reference sequence). V was pared by 2 bases and J by 5 bases, with 13 bases between. In DNA form, the CDR3 reads TGTGCCTGGAGTTTGGAGGGAATGGATCAGCCCCAGCATTTT. This sequence encodes CAWSLEGMDQPQHF.

The chain links TRBV15 to TRBJ2-7, with no clear D. The CDR3 runs 12 residues. The V gene's germline CDR1 is LNHNV and CDR2 YYDKDF (reference sequence). Trimming took 8 bases from V and 7 from J, leaving 15 bases between them. CDR3 bases: TGTGCCACCGGTCTCCGACTCGGGGAGCAGTACTTC. This encodes CATGLRLGEQYF. The whole variable domain, filled in from reference TRBV15 and TRBJ2-7, reads DAMVIQNPRYQVTQFGKPVTLSCSQTLNHNVMYWYQQKSSQAPKLLFHYYDKDFNNEADTPDNFQSRRPNTSFCFLDIRSPGLGDTAMYLCATGLRLGEQYFGPGTRLTVT.

J is TRBJ1-6 and V is TRBV6-6, with D perhaps TRBD1 (5 bases). Germline CDR1 is MNHNY and CDR2 is SVGAGI (reference sequence). Trimming took 7 bases from V and 5 from J, leaving 6 bases between them. The CDR3 spans 12 residues. CDR3 sequence (DNA): TGTGCCAGCACCAGGGATAATTCACCCCTCCACTTT. Residues: CASTRDNSPLHF.

The rearrangement joins TRBV28 to TRBJ1-1; 8 bases line up with TRBD1. The V gene's germline CDR1 is MDHEN and CDR2 SYDVKM. The CDR3 runs 18 residues. The V segment lost 6 bases and the J segment 5 bases; nucleotides outside the gene matches: 20. Here the CDR3 reads CASSPWTGRPPRRTEAFF. The CDR3 DNA reads as TGTGCCAGCAGCCCATGGACAGGGAGACCCCCCCGGCGGACTGAAGCTTTCTTT. The whole variable domain, remainder taken from reference TRBV28 and TRBJ1-1, is DVKVTQSSRYLVKRTGEKVFLECVQDMDHENMFWYRQDPGLGLRLIYFSYDVKMKEKGDIPEGYSVSREKKERFSLILESASTNQTSMYLCASSPWTGRPPRRTEAFFGQGTRLTVV.

The chain links TRBV7-2 to TRBJ2-7; 7 bases line up with TRBD1. Germline V gives CDR1 SGHTA, CDR2 FQGNSA. This CDR3 is built from 14 residues. V lost 4 bases and J lost 6; bases outside the gene matches: 9. This CDR3 reads CASSSLDRVGEQYF. CDR3 coding DNA: TGTGCCAGCAGCTCCCTCGACAGGGTTGGCGAGCAGTACTTC. The variable domain in full, with the rest retrieved from reference TRBV7-2 and TRBJ2-7, is GAGVSQSPSNKVTEKGKDVELRCDPISGHTALYWYRQSLGQGLEFLIYFQGNSAPDKSGLPSDRFSAERTGGSVSTLTIQRTQQEDSAVYLCASSSLDRVGEQYFGPGTRLTVT.

The chain joins TRBV19 to TRBJ2-6, with D unclear. CDR1 and CDR2 (germline): LNHDA, SQIVND (reference sequence). The CDR3 spans 16 residues. The V gene lost 2 bases and the J gene lost 1 base, with 9 bases spanning the gap. The CDR3 loop reads CASSISQLSGANVLTF. The CDR3 coding sequence is TGTGCCAGTAGTATATCCCAACTATCTGGGGCCAACGTCCTGACTTTC.

This chain joins TRBV6-1 and TRBJ1-1; 8 bases map to TRBD1. From germline, CDR1 is MNHNS and CDR2 SASEGT. The CDR3 covers 16 residues. V lost 1 base and J lost 0; bases outside the gene matches: 4. The CDR3 sequence is CASSEGTGGMNTEAFF. The CDR3 coding sequence is TGTGCCAGCAGTGAAGGAACAGGGGGTATGAACACTGAAGCTTTCTTT.

The V gene is TRBV19, the J gene TRBJ2-1, with D possibly TRBD1 on 5 matching bases. This CDR3 has 13 amino acids. V lost 2 bases, J lost 6 bases, and 8 bases lay in between. The germline gives CDR1 LNHDA, CDR2 SQIVND (reference sequence). The CDR3 reads CASSIRQSNEQFF. The CDR3 nucleotides are TGTGCCAGTAGTATAAGACAGTCCAATGAGCAGTTCTTC.

The V gene is TRBV5-1, the J gene TRBJ1-2; TRBD1 agrees at 8 bases. CDR1 is SGHRS and CDR2 is YFSETQ in the germline V gene. The CDR3 has 14 residues. V was clipped by 4 bases and J by 5 bases; unmatched bases: 7. The CDR3 region is CASSTGQALYGYTF. The CDR3 coding sequence is TGCGCCAGCAGCACGGGACAGGCCTTATATGGCTACACCTTC.

This clone appeared once. The V and J genes are TRBV7-9 and TRBJ2-2; 12 bases are a match to TRBD2. CDR1 SEHNR and CDR2 FQNEAQ come from the germline V gene (reference sequence). The ends lost 5 bases at V and 6 bases at J; junction bases unmatched: 4. The CDR3 has 15 residues. CDR3 residues: CASSRLAGEAGELFF. The DNA of the CDR3 is TGTGCCAGCAGCAGACTAGCGGGAGAGGCCGGGGAGCTGTTTTTT. Full variable domain (remainder filled in from reference TRBV7-9 and TRBJ2-2): DTGVSQNPRHKITKRGQNVTFRCDPISEHNRLYWYRQTLGQGPEFLTYFQNEAQLEKSRLLSDRFSAERPKGSFSTLEIQRTEQGDSAMYLCASSRLAGEAGELFFGEGSRLTVL.

The chain links TRBV10-3 to TRBJ1-5, with 8 bases that match TRBD1. The V gene end was trimmed by 6 bases and the J gene end by 5 bases; junction bases not matched to a gene: 9. Germline V lookup: CDR1 ENHRY, CDR2 SYGVKD. The CDR3 is 15 residues long. The CDR3 nucleotides are TGTGCCATCAGGGCGGCTGACAGGGGAGATCAGCCCCAGCATTTT. Amino acids: CAIRAADRGDQPQHF.

The V call is TRBV5-5, the J call TRBJ2-1; D is perhaps TRBD2 (6 bases). The CDR3 consists of 15 residues. Germline V gene data show CDR1 as SGHKS and CDR2 as YYEKEE (reference sequence). Trimming left V 3 bases short and J 8 bases short, with 18 bases between. The CDR3 DNA follows: TGTGCCAGCAGCTCGTACCGGGACTCAAGGGATGAGCAGTTCTTC. Its protein product is CASSSYRDSRDEQFF.

The CDR3: CASSFGTSGGAGEQFF. For the CDR3, the DNA is TGTGCCAGCAGCTTCGGGACTAGCGGGGGGGCGGGTGAGCAGTTCTTC. This chain links TRBV11-3 with TRBJ2-1; TRBD2 matches at 16 bases. The germline CDR1 and CDR2 sequences are SGHNT and YENEEA. CDR3 size: 16 residues. The ends lost 3 bases at V and 9 bases at J; junction bases unmatched: 5.

The chain employs TRBV5-1 and TRBJ2-1; 9 bases agree with TRBD2. This CDR3 region has 15 residues. Germline CDR1 and CDR2: SGHRS and YFSETQ. Trimming at V came to 1 base and at J to 5 bases, leaving 4 bases not matched to a gene. DNA of the CDR3: TGCGCCAGCAGCTTGCGGGCTAGCGGGAACAATGAGCAGTTCTTC. It codes for CASSLRASGNNEQFF.

The chain joins TRBV30 to TRBJ2-7; D perhaps matches TRBD1 (6 bases). Trimming cost V 1 base and J 0 bases, with 13 bases left between them. In germline, CDR1 is GTSNPN, CDR2 SVGIG (reference sequence). CDR3 length equals 15 residues. CDR3 bases: TGTGCCTGGAGTGGCAGGCAGGGGCGCTCCTACGAGCAGTACTTC. This translates into CAWSGRQGRSYEQYF.

V and J are TRBV6-1 and TRBJ2-7; D is uncertain. Between the trimmed V and J ends, which lost 7 bases and 6 bases, there was a span of 16 bases. CDR1 is MNHNS, CDR2 SASEGT, per germline. The CDR3 extends over 13 amino acids. The CDR3 sequence: CASIVSLAAEQYF. The CDR3 nucleotides are TGTGCCAGCATCGTCTCCTTAGCAGCCGAGCAGTACTTC.

V is TRBV6-1 and J is TRBJ2-7, with TRBD2 as a possible D gene (6 bases). CDR3 length equals 15 residues. From germline, CDR1 is MNHNS and CDR2 SASEGT. Trimming shortened V by 2 bases and J by 2 bases, and 13 bases separated the two germline ends. CDR3 bases: TGTGCCAGCAGTGAATTGGGGCTAGCGACCTACGAGCAGTACTTC. As protein: CASSELGLATYEQYF.

J is TRBJ2-2 and V is TRBV7-3; D is uncertain. V dropped 9 bases and J dropped 8 bases, with 13 bases sitting between them. Germline V lookup: CDR1 SGHTA, CDR2 FQGTGA. There are 12 residues in the CDR3. The DNA of the CDR3 is TGTGCCAGAGCTCTTAGTACGGGGGAGCTGTTTTTT. Its protein product is CARALSTGELFF.

This chain connects TRBV19 to TRBJ1-5, with D perhaps matching TRBD1 (5 bases). Deletions cut 5 bases from V and 9 bases from J, with 11 bases between. The CDR3 is 12 amino acids. Germline-derived CDR1 and CDR2 are LNHDA and SQIVND (reference sequence). CDR3: CASSQGMLPQHF. The DNA for the CDR3 is TGTGCCAGTAGTCAGGGTATGCTGCCCCAGCATTTT. The full variable domain, in which reference TRBV19 and TRBJ1-5 provide the parts outside the CDR3, is DGGITQSPKYLFRKEGQNVTLSCEQNLNHDAMYWYRQDPGQGLRLIYYSQIVNDFQKGDIAEGYSVSREKKESFPLTVTSAQKNPTAFYLCASSQGMLPQHFGDGTRLSIL.

V usage is TRBV6-5 and J usage is TRBJ1-2, with D possibly being TRBD1 (6 bases). The CDR3 sequence is 14 residues long. The V end lost 4 bases, the J end lost 6 bases, and 15 bases lay between the germline ends. The germline CDR1 and CDR2 sequences are MNHEY and SVGAGI. The CDR3 spells CASSSPGQSHGYTF. The CDR3 coding sequence is TGTGCCAGCAGTTCCCCGGGACAATCGCATGGCTACACCTTC.